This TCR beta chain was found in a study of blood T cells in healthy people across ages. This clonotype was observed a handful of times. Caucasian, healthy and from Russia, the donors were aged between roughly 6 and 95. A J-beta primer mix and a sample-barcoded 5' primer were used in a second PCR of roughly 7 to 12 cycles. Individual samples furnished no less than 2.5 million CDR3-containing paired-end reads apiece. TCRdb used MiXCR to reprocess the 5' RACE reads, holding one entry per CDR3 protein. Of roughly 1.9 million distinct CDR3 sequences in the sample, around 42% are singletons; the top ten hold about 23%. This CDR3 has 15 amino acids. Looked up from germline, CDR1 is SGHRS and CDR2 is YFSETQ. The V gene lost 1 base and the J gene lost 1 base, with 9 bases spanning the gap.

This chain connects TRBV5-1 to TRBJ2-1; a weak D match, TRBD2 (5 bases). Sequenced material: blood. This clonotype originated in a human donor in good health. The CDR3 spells CASSLSEGSYNEQFF. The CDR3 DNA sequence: TGCGCCAGCAGCTTGTCAGAGGGATCCTACAATGAGCAGTTCTTC.